The rows below give T cell receptor beta chains drawn from one sample of a study of blood T cell repertoires in COVID-19. The protocol was immunoSEQ multiplex PCR, while the TCRdb copy is restricted to in-frame clones and leaves out a portion. Of over 250,000 clones in the sample, more than 75% were seen once. Material for sequencing was PBMCs or T cells enriched from blood (not recorded which). The receptor set was obtained from a woman between 25 and 40 years old who had recovered from COVID-19. The CDR3 runs from the conserved cysteine through the conserved F or W. Each record gives: CDR3 DNA, CDR3 protein, J gene, clone size, D gene, V gene. The D gene is left open where the match is weak. Some rows have no size entry. The others give once, few or many, or a class for an expanded clone.

CDR3nt: TGTGCCAGTAGTTACCTGGGACACCCGGGAAACACCATATATTTT
CDR3aa: CASSYLGHPGNTIYF
j_gene: TRBJ1-3
abundance: -
d_gene: -
v_gene: TRBV19

CDR3nt: TGCGCCACCCAGCGGGGACCCGGGAAAGATACGCAGTATTTT
CDR3aa: CATQRGPGKDTQYF
j_gene: TRBJ2-3
abundance: -
d_gene: TRBD2
v_gene: TRBV5-1

CDR3nt: TGTGCCAGCAGCGTAGCAGGGGGAGGTCAGCCCCAGCATTTT
CDR3aa: CASSVAGGGQPQHF
j_gene: TRBJ1-5
abundance: -
d_gene: TRBD1
v_gene: TRBV9

CDR3nt: TGTGCCAGTACTAAGAGCTGGGCAGGGGAGAACTATGGCTACACCTTC
CDR3aa: CASTKSWAGENYGYTF
j_gene: TRBJ1-2
abundance: -
d_gene: -
v_gene: TRBV19

CDR3nt: TGTGCCAGGTTGCAGGTCTACTCTAGCAATCAGCCCCAGCATTTT
CDR3aa: CARLQVYSSNQPQHF
j_gene: TRBJ1-5
abundance: -
d_gene: -
v_gene: TRBV6-4

CDR3nt: TGTGCCAGCAGTACCCGGACTAGCGGGGGATTCAACTATCTCACAGATACGCAGTATTTT
CDR3aa: CASSTRTSGGFNYLTDTQYF
j_gene: TRBJ2-3
abundance: -
d_gene: TRBD2
v_gene: TRBV6-2/TRBV6-3

CDR3nt: TGTGCCAGCAGTGACCCTCTAGCGGGGGGGCCCACAGGCAATGAGCAGTTCTTC
CDR3aa: CASSDPLAGGPTGNEQFF
j_gene: TRBJ2-1
abundance: once
d_gene: TRBD2
v_gene: TRBV6-1

CDR3nt: TGTGCCAGCAGCCCGTGGGGAGCTAGCGGGGAGCTGTTTTTT
CDR3aa: CASSPWGASGELFF
j_gene: TRBJ2-2
abundance: -
d_gene: -
v_gene: TRBV7-6

CDR3nt: TGTGCCAGCAGCTTGGTGGACACCGGGGCCAACGTCCTGACTTTC
CDR3aa: CASSLVDTGANVLTF
j_gene: TRBJ2-6
abundance: -
d_gene: -
v_gene: TRBV11-2

CDR3nt: TGCGCCAGCAGCCAAGTACCGGACACTGAAGCTTTCTTT
CDR3aa: CASSQVPDTEAFF
j_gene: TRBJ1-1
abundance: -
d_gene: -
v_gene: TRBV4-3

CDR3nt: TGTGCCAGCAGCTTAGGGTCGTGGGACTACACAGATACGCAGTATTTT
CDR3aa: CASSLGSWDYTDTQYF
j_gene: TRBJ2-3
abundance: -
d_gene: TRBD2
v_gene: TRBV7-2

CDR3nt: TGTGCCAGCAGCCCCCAAGCAGGGGGCTATGGCTACACCTTC
CDR3aa: CASSPQAGGYGYTF
j_gene: TRBJ1-2
abundance: -
d_gene: TRBD1
v_gene: TRBV11-2

CDR3nt: TGCAGTGCTAGTGGACGGGACAGGGGTTACGAGCAGTACTTC
CDR3aa: CSASGRDRGYEQYF
j_gene: TRBJ2-7
abundance: -
d_gene: TRBD1
v_gene: TRBV20-1

CDR3nt: TGTGCCAGCAGTGAAGAGAGGGTCGGCCCCTATGGCTACACCTTC
CDR3aa: CASSEERVGPYGYTF
j_gene: TRBJ1-2
abundance: -
d_gene: -
v_gene: TRBV6-1

CDR3nt: TGTGCCACCAAGGGGTTAGGTTGGGCTTTCTTT
CDR3aa: CATKGLGWAFF
j_gene: TRBJ1-1
abundance: few
d_gene: -
v_gene: TRBV6-5

CDR3nt: TGTGCCAGCAGTTATTCCGGGACAGCTAATGAAAAACTGTTTTTT
CDR3aa: CASSYSGTANEKLFF
j_gene: TRBJ1-4
abundance: -
d_gene: TRBD1
v_gene: TRBV6-5

CDR3nt: TGTGCCAGCAGCCAAGAGGGCAGCCCGCACTATGGCTACACCTTC
CDR3aa: CASSQEGSPHYGYTF
j_gene: TRBJ1-2
abundance: -
d_gene: -
v_gene: TRBV3-1/TRBV3-2

CDR3nt: TGTGCCAGCAGCCCACGTGGGGAGCGGGGGCTGAACACTGAAGCTTTCTTT
CDR3aa: CASSPRGERGLNTEAFF
j_gene: TRBJ1-1
abundance: -
d_gene: -
v_gene: TRBV13

CDR3nt: TGTGCCAGCAGCTTATTAAAGGGGGCTCCCTACGAGCAGTACTTC
CDR3aa: CASSLLKGAPYEQYF
j_gene: TRBJ2-7
abundance: -
d_gene: TRBD1
v_gene: TRBV7-9

CDR3nt: TGCGCCAGCAGCCCCAGGCTAGCGGGGATGGAGACCCAGTACTTC
CDR3aa: CASSPRLAGMETQYF
j_gene: TRBJ2-5
abundance: -
d_gene: TRBD2
v_gene: TRBV5-1

CDR3nt: TGTGCCAGCAGCAGTGACTCAACTCAGTACTTC
CDR3aa: CASSSDSTQYF
j_gene: TRBJ2-7
abundance: -
d_gene: -
v_gene: TRBV13

CDR3nt: TGTGCCAGCAAGCGTCTGAACAATTCACCCCTCCACTTT
CDR3aa: CASKRLNNSPLHF
j_gene: TRBJ1-6
abundance: -
d_gene: -
v_gene: TRBV2

CDR3nt: TGTGCCAGCAGACGGGGGGAACGGCCCTACGAGCAGTACTTC
CDR3aa: CASRRGERPYEQYF
j_gene: TRBJ2-7
abundance: -
d_gene: TRBD2
v_gene: TRBV6-5

CDR3nt: TGCGCCAGCAGCCAAGGGCTAGGGACTAGCGGGGGGGCCCCTTTAGGGGAGACCCAGTACTTC
CDR3aa: CASSQGLGTSGGAPLGETQYF
j_gene: TRBJ2-5
abundance: -
d_gene: TRBD2
v_gene: TRBV4-3

CDR3nt: TGTGCCAGCAGTCAGGTTGGCCCACCCCTCCACTTT
CDR3aa: CASSQVGPPLHF
j_gene: TRBJ1-6
abundance: -
d_gene: -
v_gene: TRBV6-5

CDR3nt: TGTGCCAGCAGCCAACTTGGCGGCGTGTCCTACAATGAGCAGTTCTTC
CDR3aa: CASSQLGGVSYNEQFF
j_gene: TRBJ2-1
abundance: -
d_gene: -
v_gene: TRBV14

CDR3nt: TGTGCCAGCAGTGAACTCGGGACATCCTATGGCTACACCTTC
CDR3aa: CASSELGTSYGYTF
j_gene: TRBJ1-2
abundance: once
d_gene: -
v_gene: TRBV6-1

CDR3nt: TGTGCCAGCAGTCTAAGGACAGGGAACACTGAAGCTTTCTTT
CDR3aa: CASSLRTGNTEAFF
j_gene: TRBJ1-1
abundance: -
d_gene: TRBD1
v_gene: TRBV2

CDR3nt: TGCGCCAGCAGCTTGGTATACAGGGGGCAATATGGCTACACCTTC
CDR3aa: CASSLVYRGQYGYTF
j_gene: TRBJ1-2
abundance: -
d_gene: TRBD1
v_gene: TRBV5-1

CDR3nt: TGTGCCAGCAGGCGGGGAATTGGAAACACCATATATTTT
CDR3aa: CASRRGIGNTIYF
j_gene: TRBJ1-3
abundance: -
d_gene: -
v_gene: TRBV11-2

CDR3nt: TGTGCCAGCAGCTTAAGTGTCTTAGCCGCTTTCTTT
CDR3aa: CASSLSVLAAFF
j_gene: TRBJ1-1
abundance: -
d_gene: -
v_gene: TRBV7-9

CDR3nt: TGTGCCAGCAGCTACACAGGAGCCATGAACACTGAAGCTTTCTTT
CDR3aa: CASSYTGAMNTEAFF
j_gene: TRBJ1-1
abundance: once
d_gene: -
v_gene: TRBV27

CDR3nt: TGTGCCAGTAGATTTGCGGGGGGGCCAGGAACCGGGGAGCTGTTTTTT
CDR3aa: CASRFAGGPGTGELFF
j_gene: TRBJ2-2
abundance: -
d_gene: TRBD2
v_gene: TRBV19

CDR3nt: TGTGCCAGCAGTTTAGTCCCAGCAGGGGCGAGGAACACTGAAGCTTTCTTT
CDR3aa: CASSLVPAGARNTEAFF
j_gene: TRBJ1-1
abundance: -
d_gene: -
v_gene: TRBV28

CDR3nt: TGTGCCAGCAGTTTCCTGACAGTGAGTGCAGATACGCAGTATTTT
CDR3aa: CASSFLTVSADTQYF
j_gene: TRBJ2-3
abundance: -
d_gene: -
v_gene: TRBV28

CDR3nt: TGTGCCAGCAGCCCGCGGTGGTCAGATACGCAGTATTTT
CDR3aa: CASSPRWSDTQYF
j_gene: TRBJ2-3
abundance: -
d_gene: -
v_gene: TRBV7-9

CDR3nt: TGTGCCAGCAGTTTTATGTCCTACAGGTCCTCTGGAAACACCATATATTTT
CDR3aa: CASSFMSYRSSGNTIYF
j_gene: TRBJ1-3
abundance: -
d_gene: -
v_gene: TRBV28

CDR3nt: TGCGCCAGCAGCTATGACACCAGCACTGAAGCTTTCTTT
CDR3aa: CASSYDTSTEAFF
j_gene: TRBJ1-1
abundance: -
d_gene: -
v_gene: TRBV5-1

CDR3nt: TGTGCCACCAGCAGAGATGCGAATAACTATGGCTACACCTTC
CDR3aa: CATSRDANNYGYTF
j_gene: TRBJ1-2
abundance: few
d_gene: -
v_gene: TRBV15

CDR3nt: TGTGCCAGCAGTTTAGACAGGGCCGATACGCAGTATTTT
CDR3aa: CASSLDRADTQYF
j_gene: TRBJ2-3
abundance: -
d_gene: -
v_gene: TRBV12-3/TRBV12-4

CDR3nt: TGTGCCAGCAGTAAGGAGGGACAGCAATTCTATGGCTACACCTTC
CDR3aa: CASSKEGQQFYGYTF
j_gene: TRBJ1-2
abundance: -
d_gene: TRBD1
v_gene: TRBV6-5